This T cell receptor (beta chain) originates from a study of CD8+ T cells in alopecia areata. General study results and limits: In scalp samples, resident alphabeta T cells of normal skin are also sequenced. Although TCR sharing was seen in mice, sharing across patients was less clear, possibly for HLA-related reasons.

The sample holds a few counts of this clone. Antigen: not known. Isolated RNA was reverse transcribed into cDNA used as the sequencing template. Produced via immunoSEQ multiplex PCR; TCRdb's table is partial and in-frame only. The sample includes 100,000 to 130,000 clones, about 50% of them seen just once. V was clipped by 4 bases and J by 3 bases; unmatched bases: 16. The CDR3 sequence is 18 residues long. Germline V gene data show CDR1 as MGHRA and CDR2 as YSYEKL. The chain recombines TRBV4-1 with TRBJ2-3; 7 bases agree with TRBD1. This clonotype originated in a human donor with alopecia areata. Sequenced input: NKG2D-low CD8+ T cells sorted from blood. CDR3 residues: CASSRWDSTSFETDTQYF. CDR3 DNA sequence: TGCGCCAGCAGCCGCTGGGACAGCACGTCATTCGAGACAGATACGCAGTATTTT.